One and the same sample provided the 30 T cell receptor beta chains below, sequenced in a study of cytomegalovirus exposure and HLA in healthy donors. PCR involved 60 Vbeta and 13 Jbeta primers. The repertoire was sequenced with immunoSEQ multiplex PCR; TCRdb's copy has only in-frame clones and lacks some. The table has about 190,000 clones, roughly four fifths seen once. The sequenced sample was PBMCs. The source of these receptors is a woman under 30 in good health and CMV-seronegative.

This clone showed up just once. The chain is built from TRBV7-9 and TRBJ2-1, with D possibly being TRBD2 (5 bases). The CDR3 consists of 18 residues. Trimming removed 5 bases at V and 3 bases at J, with 23 bases between. Germline-derived CDR1 and CDR2 are SEHNR and FQNEAQ (reference sequence). CDR3 sequence (DNA): TGTGCCAGCAGCCCCCGGTGGGCGGCGGGCACCAGCTACAATGAGCAGTTCTTC. It is translated as CASSPRWAAGTSYNEQFF.

This chain joins TRBV2 and TRBJ2-5; 10 nucleotides match TRBD2. The junction had 10 bases not matched to a gene; V was cut back by 3 bases and J by 3 bases. Germline V CDR1 and CDR2: SNHLY, FYNNEI. This CDR3 is 17 amino acids long. CDR3 nucleotides: TGTGCCAGCAGTGAGGCAGCGGGAGGGCCGGGGAAAGAGACCCAGTACTTC. Protein sequence: CASSEAAGGPGKETQYF. Looking up the rest from reference TRBV2 and TRBJ2-5 gives the full variable domain: EPEVTQTPSHQVTQMGQEVILRCVPISNHLYFYWYRQILGQKVEFLVSFYNNEISEKSEIFDDQFSVERPDGSNFTLKIRSTKLEDSAMYFCASSEAAGGPGKETQYFGPGTRLLVL.

There are a few counts of this clone. The chain recombines TRBV6-6 with TRBJ1-2; 11 nucleotides agree with TRBD1. The V and J ends lost 7 bases and 8 bases, in that order; junction bases with no gene match: 6. Germline CDR1 is MNHNY and CDR2 is SVGAGI (reference sequence). This CDR3 spans 13 amino acids. The CDR3 loop is CASTGTGGEGYTF. CDR3 bases: TGTGCCAGCACCGGGACAGGGGGAGAAGGCTACACCTTC.

The V call is TRBV7-2, the J call TRBJ2-1, with a possible D match to TRBD1 (5 bases). V lost 2 bases and J lost 1, with 9 bases in between. The CDR3 totals 15 residues. Germline CDR1 and CDR2: SGHTA and FQGNSA. This CDR3 reads CASSLWGGSYNEQFF. The CDR3 DNA follows: TGTGCCAGCAGCTTATGGGGCGGATCCTACAATGAGCAGTTCTTC.

V is TRBV13 and J is TRBJ2-5, with TRBD1 matching 7 bases. Gene TRBJ2-7 matches the end of the DNA better, so the J call may be wrong. This CDR3 is 15 amino acids long. The V gene's germline CDR1 is PRHDT and CDR2 FYEKMQ (reference sequence). The CDR3: CASSSRQGDTYEQYF. CDR3 nucleotides: TGTGCCAGCAGCTCTCGGCAGGGGGATACCTACGAGCAGTACTTC.

In this sample, this clone turned up once. The genes are TRBV27 and TRBJ2-7; 9 bases align to TRBD1. Germline V gene data show CDR1 as MNHEY and CDR2 as SMNVEV (reference sequence). The junction had 4 bases not matched to a gene; V was cut back by 0 bases and J by 4 bases. This CDR3 has 15 amino acids. The CDR3 nucleotides are TGTGCCAGCAGTTTATCGGGGACAGGGTGGTACGAGCAGTACTTC. It specifies CASSLSGTGWYEQYF.

The V and J genes are TRBV7-9 and TRBJ2-3, with TRBD2 matching over 7 bases. The CDR3 consists of 17 residues. Germline CDR1 reads SEHNR; CDR2 reads FQNEAQ (reference sequence). V was pared by 5 bases and J by 6 bases, with 17 bases of the junction left unmatched. In DNA form, the CDR3 reads TGTGCCAGCAGCCACCCCTCGGGGCGGGGGACGAAGGATACGCAGTATTTT. Translating it yields CASSHPSGRGTKDTQYF.

The rearrangement joins TRBV7-2 to TRBJ2-3; 9 bases match TRBD1. Germline CDR1 and CDR2: SGHTA and FQGNSA. This CDR3 comprises 14 residues. DNA for the CDR3: TGTGCTCACAGGGGGCTCCTAACGACAGATACGCAGTATTTT. Amino acids: CAHRGLLTTDTQYF.

Worth noting for this clone: This sample also contains other DNA sequences that code for the same CDR3. The chain couples TRBV9 to TRBJ1-3, with D possibly being TRBD1 (6 bases). V lost 0 bases, J lost 0 bases, and 7 bases lay in between. The germline V gene has CDR1 SGDLS and CDR2 YYNGEE. This CDR3 has 15 amino acids. The CDR3 sequence is CASSVGTASGNTIYF. DNA for the CDR3: TGTGCCAGCAGCGTAGGGACAGCCTCTGGAAACACCATATATTTT. The whole variable domain, filled in from reference TRBV9 and TRBJ1-3, reads DSGVTQTPKHLITATGQRVTLRCSPRSGDLSVYWYQQSLDQGLQFLIQYYNGEERAKGNILERFSAQQFPDLHSELNLSSLELGDSALYFCASSVGTASGNTIYFGEGSWLTVV.

This clone was counted a single time. This sequence joins TRBV29-1 and TRBJ2-1; TRBD2 agrees at 9 bases. V was clipped by 4 bases and J by 10 bases; unmatched bases: 8. From germline, CDR1 is SQVTM and CDR2 ANQGSEA. This CDR3 has 13 amino acids. The CDR3 reads CSVVGGRAQEQFF. The CDR3 region has the DNA TGCAGCGTTGTAGGCGGGAGGGCCCAAGAGCAGTTCTTC.

The chain couples TRBV5-1 to TRBJ2-3; 12 bases fit TRBD2. V shed 4 bases, J shed 1 base, and the junction held 4 bases outside the gene matches. CDR3 size: 16 residues. Germline loops: CDR1 SGHRS, CDR2 YFSETQ. CDR3 in amino acids: CASSIRLAGGTDTQYF. For the CDR3, the DNA is TGCGCCAGCAGCATCCGACTAGCGGGGGGCACAGATACGCAGTATTTT.

This clone has a handful of counts. The J gene is TRBJ1-2, the V gene TRBV6-4; 9 nucleotides agree with TRBD1. V lost 4 bases and J lost 4; bases outside the gene matches: 13. Germline CDR1 and CDR2: MRHNA and SNTAGT. The CDR3 contains 17 residues. CDR3 coding DNA: TGTGCCAGCAGTGCCGGGACAGGGCCCCTGCTAGGCTATGGCTACACCTTC. Protein: CASSAGTGPLLGYGYTF.

The chain combines TRBV29-1 with TRBJ2-5; 9 bases fit TRBD2. Germline V gives CDR1 SQVTM, CDR2 ANQGSEA. This CDR3 is 14 amino acids long. The ends lost 4 bases at V and 5 bases at J; junction bases unmatched: 8. The CDR3 is CSVVLAGLLETQYF. The CDR3 DNA sequence: TGCAGCGTTGTTCTAGCGGGACTTTTGGAGACCCAGTACTTC.

The CDR3 is CASSRGQGNQPQHF. The CDR3 DNA reads TGTGCCAGCAGCCGCGGACAAGGCAATCAGCCCCAGCATTTT. This rearrangement joins TRBV7-6 to TRBJ1-5; the D gene is possibly TRBD1 (5 bases). There are 14 residues in the CDR3. Germline V gives CDR1 SGHVS, CDR2 FNYEAQ. Trimming shortened V by 5 bases and J by 2 bases, and 10 bases separated the two germline ends.

V is TRBV10-1 and J is TRBJ2-2; 9 nucleotides line up with TRBD1. Germline lookup yields CDR1 WNHNN and CDR2 SYGVQD (reference sequence). After removal of 6 bases from V and 3 bases from J, the junction contained 5 bases not matched to a gene. The CDR3 totals 15 residues. The CDR3 DNA is TGCGCCAGCAGGGCCGGGACAGGGTACACCGGGGAGCTGTTTTTT. This gives the protein CASRAGTGYTGELFF.

The V call is TRBV27, the J call TRBJ1-1; a possible D gene is TRBD1 (6 bases). The germline gives CDR1 MNHEY, CDR2 SMNVEV (reference sequence). CDR3 length: 14 residues. The ends were cut back, 6 bases at V and 0 bases at J, with 11 bases in the middle. Here the CDR3 reads CASSRQVLNTEAFF. CDR3 nucleotide sequence: TGTGCCAGCAGCCGACAGGTTTTGAACACTGAAGCTTTCTTT.

As DNA, the CDR3 is TGTGCCAGCAGCTCAACGACAGGGGCTATTAATCAGCCCCAGCATTTT. Its translation is CASSSTTGAINQPQHF. The chain has TRBV7-9 and TRBJ1-5, with 8 positions matching TRBD1. V was pared by 4 bases and J by 4 bases, with 9 bases of the junction left unmatched. The germline gives CDR1 SEHNR, CDR2 FQNEAQ (reference sequence). This CDR3 region has 16 residues. Based on the CDR3 plus reference TRBV7-9 and TRBJ1-5, the full variable domain is DTGVSQNPRHKITKRGQNVTFRCDPISEHNRLYWYRQTLGQGPEFLTYFQNEAQLEKSRLLSDRFSAERPKGSFSTLEIQRTEQGDSAMYLCASSSTTGAINQPQHFGDGTRLSIL.

The V gene is TRBV29-1, the J gene TRBJ2-1; 7 nucleotides align to TRBD1. Germline V gene data show CDR1 as SQVTM and CDR2 as ANQGSEA. This CDR3 is 12 amino acids long. V was pared by 4 bases and J by 6 bases, with 3 bases of the junction left unmatched. CDR3 nucleotide sequence: TGCAGCGTTGGGGACAGACCCAATGAGCAGTTCTTC. Its protein is CSVGDRPNEQFF.

This clone is classed as medium-sized. This chain connects TRBV19 to TRBJ1-1; maybe TRBD1 (6 bases). Per the germline V gene, CDR1 is LNHDA and CDR2 is SQIVND (reference sequence). V shed 3 bases and J shed 6 bases, with 17 bases lying between them. The CDR3 consists of 15 residues. The DNA of the CDR3 is TGTGCCAGTAGTATGGGGTTGGGGGCGTCTCCTGAAGCTTTCTTT. Translation: CASSMGLGASPEAFF.

This clone has a single count. The CDR3: CASSPLGGQETQYF. The CDR3, as DNA: TGTGCCAGCAGCCCTCTTGGAGGCCAAGAGACCCAGTACTTC. The rearrangement uses TRBV7-9 and TRBJ2-5, with D maybe TRBD2 (5 bases). In germline, CDR1 is SEHNR, CDR2 FQNEAQ (reference sequence). This CDR3 region has 14 residues. Trimming took 5 bases from V and 1 from J, leaving 11 bases between them.

This chain connects TRBV14 to TRBJ2-1; D perhaps matches TRBD2 (6 bases). Between the trimmed V and J ends, which lost 0 bases and 4 bases, there was a span of 22 bases. Germline CDR1 and CDR2: SGHDN and FVKESK. CDR3 length equals 19 residues. In DNA form, the CDR3 reads TGTGCCAGCAGCCAAGAGGTCGGGGGATTAAGGACTCCGTACAATGAGCAGTTCTTC. The encoded protein is CASSQEVGGLRTPYNEQFF.

The J gene is TRBJ1-5, the V gene TRBV30; a possible D gene is TRBD1 (5 bases). The CDR3 runs to 13 residues. Germline V gene sequence: CDR1 GTSNPN, CDR2 SVGIG (reference sequence). Trimming removed 3 bases from V and 9 bases from J, with 15 bases in between. CDR3 residues: CAWSSRSGGPQHF. The CDR3 nucleotides are TGTGCCTGGAGCAGCCGATCGGGGGGGCCCCAGCATTTT. Full variable domain (outside the CDR3, taken from reference TRBV30 and TRBJ1-5): SQTIHQWPATLVQPVGSPLSLECTVEGTSNPNLYWYRQAAGRGLQLLFYSVGIGQISSEVPQNLSASRPQDRQFILSSKKLLLSDSGFYLCAWSSRSGGPQHFGDGTRLSIL.

The chain links TRBV19 to TRBJ1-2, with 8 nucleotides matching TRBD1. Germline V CDR1 and CDR2: LNHDA, SQIVND (reference sequence). V was clipped by 1 base and J by 8 bases; unmatched bases: 12. The CDR3 spans 16 residues. The CDR3 coding sequence is TGTGCCAGTAGTATAGGGGTGAGCAGGGGGCTTATCGGCTACACCTTC. It encodes CASSIGVSRGLIGYTF.

This clone has just one count. The chain couples TRBV2 to TRBJ1-4, with unresolved D. The length of the CDR3 is 13 residues. V lost 4 bases and J 7 bases, leaving 10 bases between the germline ends. In germline, CDR1 is SNHLY, CDR2 FYNNEI. The CDR3 here is CASSARRSEKLFF. CDR3 nucleotide sequence: TGTGCCAGCAGTGCCCGACGGAGTGAAAAACTGTTTTTT.

The chain combines TRBV2 with TRBJ2-1; possible D gene TRBD2, 6 bases. V was cut by 7 bases and J by 10 bases, with 11 bases left in between. CDR1 and CDR2 from the germline V gene are SNHLY and FYNNEI. CDR3 size: 11 residues. The CDR3 reads CASIGGREQFF. The CDR3 DNA follows: TGTGCCAGCATCGGGGGAAGAGAGCAGTTCTTC.

This sequence joins TRBV18 and TRBJ1-3, with D unclear. The CDR3 spans 14 residues. The germline V and J ends were trimmed by 3 bases and 0 bases, with 6 bases remaining between them. CDR1 and CDR2 (germline): KGHSH, LQKENI. CDR3 residues: CASSPRDSGNTIYF. DNA of the CDR3: TGTGCCAGCTCACCGCGGGACTCTGGAAACACCATATATTTT.

The chain employs TRBV4-1 and TRBJ2-5; 7 nucleotides align to TRBD1. The CDR3 loop spans 15 amino acids. V shed 4 bases and J 0 bases; nucleotides not matched to a gene: 5. Germline V CDR1 and CDR2: MGHRA, YSYEKL. The CDR3 reads CASSPGQKYQETQYF. CDR3 in DNA: TGCGCCAGCAGCCCGGGACAGAAGTACCAAGAGACCCAGTACTTC.

A remark on this clone: The identical CDR3 is also encoded by other nucleotide sequences in the sample. The chain combines TRBV5-1 with TRBJ2-1; D is possibly TRBD1 (6 bases). Trimming took 0 bases from V and 8 from J, leaving 27 bases between them. CDR1 is SGHRS and CDR2 is YFSETQ in the germline V gene. The CDR3 has 19 amino acids. CDR3 residues: CASSLEPQGHGTVWDEQFF. The CDR3 DNA sequence: TGCGCCAGCAGCTTGGAGCCCCAGGGACACGGTACCGTTTGGGATGAGCAGTTCTTC.

The chain combines TRBV6-5 with TRBJ1-1; TRBD1 aligns across 9 bases. Looked up from germline, CDR1 is MNHEY and CDR2 is SVGAGI. After removal of 5 bases from V and 5 bases from J, the junction contained 3 bases not matched to a gene. The CDR3 contains 13 residues. CDR3 region: CASSADRGTEAFF. As DNA, the CDR3 is TGTGCCAGCAGTGCCGACAGGGGGACTGAAGCTTTCTTT.

This clone was recorded only once. This chain connects TRBV13 to TRBJ2-3; 8 bases are shared with TRBD2. CDR1 is PRHDT and CDR2 is FYEKMQ in the germline V gene (reference sequence). The CDR3 loop spans 14 amino acids. With 8 bases clipped from V and 2 bases from J, the junction kept 6 bases outside the gene matches. The CDR3 loop is CASSGGGSTDTQYF. For the CDR3, the DNA is TGTGCCAGCTCTGGCGGGGGGTCCACAGATACGCAGTATTTT.